Shown below are 19 T cell receptor beta chains from a single sample sequenced in a study of shared T cell receptors in the human thymus. The protocol was immunoSEQ multiplex PCR, while the TCRdb copy is restricted to in-frame clones and leaves out a portion. The table lists about 660,000 clones, roughly 90% of them singletons. These sequences were also reported in another study, on human thymus T cells.

Sequences were obtained from thymocytes. These receptor sequences come from a boy under three years old with a congenital heart defect.

The DNA for the CDR3 is TGTGCCAGCAGCACTCAAGGACTAGCGGGAGTCAATGAGCAGTTCTTC. Its translation is CASSTQGLAGVNEQFF. This sequence joins TRBV7-2 and TRBJ2-1; 13 bases fit TRBD2. J lost 6 bases, V lost 5 bases, and 7 bases had no gene match. Germline V gives CDR1 SGHTA, CDR2 FQGNSA. The CDR3 is 16 amino acids.

V is TRBV14 and J is TRBJ2-1; a weak D match, TRBD2 (6 bases). V was cut by 1 base and J by 5 bases, with 15 bases left in between. Germline CDR1 and CDR2: SGHDN and FVKESK. The CDR3 has 16 amino acids. The CDR3 coding sequence is TGTGCCAGCAGCCAAGTTTATACGGGAGATGACAATGAGCAGTTCTTC. Translating gives CASSQVYTGDDNEQFF.

The rearrangement joins TRBV2 to TRBJ2-7, with TRBD2 matching 11 bases. Germline V CDR1 and CDR2: SNHLY, FYNNEI. Losses at the gene ends were 6 bases for V and 3 bases for J; bases not matched to a gene: 10. The CDR3 is 16 residues long. CDR3 sequence reads: CASRLQMGTSGYEQYF. CDR3 DNA sequence: TGTGCCAGCAGGCTTCAGATGGGGACTAGCGGCTACGAGCAGTACTTC.

The chain uses TRBV27 and TRBJ2-2, with TRBD1 matching 11 bases. CDR3 length: 19 amino acids. Germline assignment: CDR1 MNHEY and CDR2 SMNVEV (reference sequence). After removal of 8 bases from V and 0 bases from J, the junction contained 14 bases not matched to a gene. As DNA, the CDR3 is TGTGCCAGCTCTACCCCGGGACAGGGGGTTAGCCCGAACACCGGGGAGCTGTTTTTT. Encoded protein: CASSTPGQGVSPNTGELFF.

This chain links TRBV7-9 with TRBJ2-1; the match to TRBD2 covers 8 bases. Looked up from germline, CDR1 is SEHNR and CDR2 is FQNEAQ (reference sequence). The CDR3 covers 18 residues. V was clipped by 1 base and J by 5 bases; unmatched bases: 13. For the CDR3, the DNA is TGTGCCAGCAGCTTAGGCCTAGGTGAGCGGGGGCCCCACAATGAGCAGTTCTTC. It is translated as CASSLGLGERGPHNEQFF.

As regards this clone: At the DNA level, this CDR3 is encoded by other sequences in the same sample as well. The rearrangement links TRBV18 to TRBJ2-3; 10 nucleotides align to TRBD2. Trimming cost V 6 bases and J 6 bases; bases outside gene matches: 9. In germline, CDR1 is KGHSH, CDR2 LQKENI. CDR3 length equals 15 residues. CDR3 residues: CASSPSGSPSDTQYF. For the CDR3, the DNA is TGTGCCAGCTCCCCTAGCGGGAGCCCATCGGATACGCAGTATTTT. The full variable domain, its missing parts supplied by reference TRBV18 and TRBJ2-3, is NAGVMQNPRHLVRRRGQEARLRCSPMKGHSHVYWYRQLPEEGLKFMVYLQKENIIDESGMPKERFSAEFPKEGPSILRIQQVVRGDSAAYFCASSPSGSPSDTQYFGPGTRLTVL.

The genes are TRBV7-9 and TRBJ2-4, with 8 bases fitting TRBD1. After removal of 4 bases from V and 14 bases from J, the junction contained 4 bases not matched to a gene. This CDR3 region has 11 residues. Germline V gives CDR1 SEHNR, CDR2 FQNEAQ (reference sequence). CDR3 DNA sequence: TGTGCCAGCAGCTCGGGACAGGAAAAGTACTTC. Translating gives CASSSGQEKYF.

The chain joins TRBV4-3 to TRBJ1-5; tentative D call: TRBD1 (6 bases). The V end was cut by 4 bases, the J end by 0 bases, with 10 bases between. Germline V CDR1 and CDR2: LGHNA, YSLEER. The CDR3 has 15 residues. Here the CDR3 DNA reads TGCGCCAGCAGCCTGCGAGGGGGTAGCAATCAGCCCCAGCATTTT. Translation: CASSLRGGSNQPQHF.

This chain connects TRBV11-2 to TRBJ2-2; D is possibly TRBD1 (5 bases). Germline CDR1 and CDR2: SGHAT and FQNNGV. V was shortened by 2 bases and J by 3 bases, with 16 bases between the two germline ends. This CDR3 comprises 17 residues. The CDR3 is CASSLLRPPGYTGELFF. CDR3 bases: TGTGCCAGCAGCTTACTGCGGCCACCAGGGTACACCGGGGAGCTGTTTTTT.

The genes are TRBV2 and TRBJ1-2; weak D call: TRBD1 (6 bases). This CDR3 is 16 amino acids long. Germline loops: CDR1 SNHLY, CDR2 FYNNEI. Trimming removed 4 bases from V and 1 base from J, with 16 bases in between. The CDR3 DNA sequence: TGTGCCAGCAGTGGACAGGCCTCCGACCTTAACTATGGCTACACCTTC. Translated: CASSGQASDLNYGYTF.

The table lists this clone with a few counts. V and J are TRBV5-1 and TRBJ1-1, with a weak D call TRBD1 (6 bases). Germline CDR1 is SGHRS and CDR2 is YFSETQ. This CDR3 spans 16 amino acids. V was trimmed by 0 bases and J by 0 bases, leaving 12 bases between them. In DNA, the CDR3 is TGCGCCAGCAGCTTGGAGCTGGGGGCCCTGAACACTGAAGCTTTCTTT. Residues: CASSLELGALNTEAFF.

The chain joins TRBV9 to TRBJ2-7, with 8 nucleotides matching TRBD2. Germline values: CDR1 SGDLS, CDR2 YYNGEE. With V trimmed by 4 bases and J by 2 bases, 11 bases remained unmatched. The CDR3 length is 16 residues. The DNA for the CDR3 is TGTGCCAGCAGCCTAAGGAGACTAGCGACCCCCTACGAGCAGTACTTC. This gives the protein CASSLRRLATPYEQYF.

The chain combines TRBV15 with TRBJ2-1; 9 bases are a match to TRBD2. CDR1 and CDR2 (germline): LNHNV, YYDKDF (reference sequence). CDR3 length: 18 amino acids. The V and J ends lost 0 bases and 1 base, in that order; junction bases with no gene match: 7. The CDR3 sequence is CATSRDWGGGVSYNEQFF. CDR3 coding DNA: TGTGCCACCAGCAGAGATTGGGGCGGGGGGGTGTCCTACAATGAGCAGTTCTTC.

The chain has TRBV29-1 and TRBJ2-7; 9 bases map to TRBD2. CDR3 length: 15 amino acids. V was clipped by 5 bases and J by 4 bases; unmatched bases: 12. From germline, CDR1 is SQVTM and CDR2 ANQGSEA. The DNA of the CDR3 is TGCAGCGTTAATTTAGCGGGAGATTGGGCATACGAGCAGTACTTC. Amino acids: CSVNLAGDWAYEQYF.

The chain is built from TRBV14 and TRBJ1-2; 7 bases are a match to TRBD1. V shed 3 bases, J shed 2 bases, and the junction held 9 bases outside the gene matches. Germline CDR1 SGHDN, CDR2 FVKESK. The CDR3 runs 16 residues. CDR3 region: CASSHHGTVRNYGYTF. CDR3 DNA sequence: TGTGCCAGCAGCCACCATGGGACAGTAAGGAACTATGGCTACACCTTC.

This chain connects TRBV5-6 to TRBJ1-1; tentatively, D is TRBD1 (5 bases). This CDR3 comprises 15 residues. In germline, CDR1 is SGHDT, CDR2 YYEEEE. Trimming took off 0 bases at V and 0 bases at J, with 9 bases between the two ends. CDR3 amino acids: CASSLGQLLNTEAFF. For the CDR3, the DNA is TGTGCCAGCAGCTTGGGACAGTTATTGAACACTGAAGCTTTCTTT. Based on the CDR3 plus reference TRBV5-6 and TRBJ1-1, the full variable domain is DAGVTQSPTHLIKTRGQQVTLRCSPKSGHDTVSWYQQALGQGPQFIFQYYEEEERQRGNFPDRFSGHQFPNYSSELNVNALLLGDSALYLCASSLGQLLNTEAFFGQGTRLTVV.

This chain links TRBV6-1 with TRBJ1-1; D is unclear. CDR1 and CDR2 from the germline V gene are MNHNS and SASEGT. This CDR3 comprises 15 residues. V was shortened by 3 bases and J by 0 bases, with 11 bases between the two germline ends. The CDR3 is CASSEGGRMNTEAFF. CDR3 nucleotides: TGTGCCAGCAGTGAGGGAGGCCGCATGAACACTGAAGCTTTCTTT.

The gene calls are TRBV9 and TRBJ2-1; 7 positions agree with TRBD2. CDR1 is SGDLS and CDR2 is YYNGEE in the germline V gene. The CDR3 has 16 amino acids. Trimming at V came to 6 bases and at J to 0 bases, leaving 9 bases not matched to a gene. The CDR3 sequence is CASNPTSQSSYNEQFF. The CDR3 DNA reads TGTGCCAGCAATCCGACTAGCCAAAGCTCCTACAATGAGCAGTTCTTC.

The rearrangement links TRBV21-1 to TRBJ2-7; TRBD2, the D gene given by the table, was not confirmed from the DNA. TRBV21-1 is marked as a pseudogene. The CDR3 length is 22 residues. The CDR3 region has the DNA TGTGCCAGCAGCAAAAGGGACGAAAAGGGCCTAGCGGGGGAGATTCTTTGCTACGAGCAGTACTTC. Translated: CASSKRDEKGLAGEILCYEQYF.